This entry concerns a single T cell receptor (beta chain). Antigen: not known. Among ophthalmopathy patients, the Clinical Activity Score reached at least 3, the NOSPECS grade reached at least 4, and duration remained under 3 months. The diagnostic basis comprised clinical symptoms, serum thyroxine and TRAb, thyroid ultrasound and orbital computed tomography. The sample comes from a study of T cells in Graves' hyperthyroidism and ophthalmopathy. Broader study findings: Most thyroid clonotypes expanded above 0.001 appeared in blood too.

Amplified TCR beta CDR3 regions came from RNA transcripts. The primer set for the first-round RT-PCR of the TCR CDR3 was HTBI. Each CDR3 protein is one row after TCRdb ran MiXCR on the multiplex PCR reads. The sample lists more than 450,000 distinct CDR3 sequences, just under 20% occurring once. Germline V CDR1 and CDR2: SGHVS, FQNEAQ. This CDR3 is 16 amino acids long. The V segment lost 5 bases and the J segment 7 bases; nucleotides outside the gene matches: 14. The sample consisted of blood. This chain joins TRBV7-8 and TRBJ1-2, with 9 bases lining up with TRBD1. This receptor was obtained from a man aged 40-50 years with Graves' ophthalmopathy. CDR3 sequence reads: CASSPGQGPSHGGYTF. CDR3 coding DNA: TGTGCCAGCAGCCCCGGACAGGGGCCGAGTCACGGTGGCTACACCTTC.